Below, 21 T cell receptor beta chains from the same sample are listed, as sequenced in a study of blood T cell repertoires in COVID-19. Using immunoSEQ multiplex PCR, the repertoire was profiled, and TCRdb retains in-frame clones only, with some absent. The sample lists about 94,000 clones, around 80% seen once, with 15% to 20% in the top ten. Input material: peripheral blood. Receptors originate from a human donor in a cohort sampled during active COVID-19.

This clone was found a few times. The gene calls are TRBV19 and TRBJ1-5, with 10 bases fitting TRBD1. Trimming cost V 4 bases and J 6 bases; bases outside gene matches: 0. From germline, CDR1 is LNHDA and CDR2 SQIVND (reference sequence). CDR3 size: 13 residues. The CDR3 is CASSRTGGQPQHF. The CDR3 bases are TGTGCCAGTAGTAGGACAGGGGGTCAGCCCCAGCATTTT.

J is TRBJ2-5 and V is TRBV24-1, with 7 positions matching TRBD1. With V trimmed by 2 bases and J by 4 bases, 12 bases remained unmatched. This CDR3 contains 17 residues. CDR1 and CDR2 from the germline V gene are KGHDR and SFDVKD. Here the CDR3 reads CATSDSRDSTFLETQYF. The CDR3 nucleotides are TGTGCCACCAGTGATTCCCGGGACAGCACATTCCTAGAGACCCAGTACTTC.

The chain couples TRBV19 to TRBJ2-7, with 9 bases identical to TRBD1. The CDR3 covers 14 residues. Germline V lookup: CDR1 LNHDA, CDR2 SQIVND (reference sequence). After removal of 5 bases from V and 3 bases from J, the junction contained 5 bases not matched to a gene. The CDR3 here is CASSLTGGDYEQYF. The CDR3 DNA is TGTGCCAGTAGTTTGACAGGGGGAGACTACGAGCAGTACTTC. Full variable domain (rest looked up from reference TRBV19 and TRBJ2-7): DGGITQSPKYLFRKEGQNVTLSCEQNLNHDAMYWYRQDPGQGLRLIYYSQIVNDFQKGDIAEGYSVSREKKESFPLTVTSAQKNPTAFYLCASSLTGGDYEQYFGPGTRLTVT.

The gene calls are TRBV2 and TRBJ2-7, with 9 bases identical to TRBD2. The germline V gene has CDR1 SNHLY and CDR2 FYNNEI. Unmatched junction bases numbered 10, after V lost 7 bases and J lost 6 bases. The CDR3 sequence is 14 residues long. The CDR3 sequence is CASMPTGLAGEQYF. The CDR3 region has the DNA TGTGCCAGCATGCCAACGGGACTAGCTGGCGAGCAGTACTTC.

The rearrangement links TRBV7-9 to TRBJ1-2, with unresolved D. The CDR3 is 10 amino acids. In germline, CDR1 is SEHNR, CDR2 FQNEAQ (reference sequence). V was shortened by 10 bases and J by 6 bases, with 9 bases between the two germline ends. This CDR3 is CAIPTDGYTF. The CDR3, as DNA: TGTGCCATACCAACGGATGGCTACACCTTC.

V usage is TRBV28 and J usage is TRBJ2-1; 7 bases are shared with TRBD2. The J segment lost 5 bases and the V segment lost 6 bases, leaving 10 bases of the junction unmatched. CDR1 and CDR2 (germline): MDHEN, SYDVKM. This CDR3 has 15 residues. CDR3 coding DNA: TGTGCCAGCAGCCATATGGCTAGCGGCAACAATGAGCAGTTCTTC. Protein product: CASSHMASGNNEQFF.

This chain uses TRBV28 with TRBJ2-7, with 7 bases fitting TRBD1. V lost 6 bases to trimming and J lost 1 base; unmatched junction nucleotides: 6. Germline V gene lookup returns CDR1 MDHEN and CDR2 SYDVKM. The CDR3 is 14 residues long. This CDR3 is CASRATGLSYEQYF. The CDR3 DNA reads TGTGCCAGCAGGGCGACAGGGCTTTCCTACGAGCAGTACTTC.

This clone showed up just a few times. This sequence joins TRBV6-5 and TRBJ1-1; D may be TRBD1 (5 bases). Germline V gene lookup returns CDR1 MNHEY and CDR2 SVGAGI. V lost 1 base and J lost 3, with 9 bases in between. CDR3 size: 14 residues. In DNA, the CDR3 is TGTGCCAGCAGTTACTGGGACTTGGACACTGAAGCTTTCTTT. Translated, it gives CASSYWDLDTEAFF.

About this clone: The junction does not match germline at one end; this may be a read error. Written as DNA, the CDR3 is TGTGCCAGTAGTAGATTATCCGGGACTCGGAACTTC. Translating it yields CASSRLSGTRNF. The V call is TRBV19, the J call TRBJ2-4; perhaps TRBD2 as D (6 bases). This CDR3 has 12 amino acids. Germline values: CDR1 LNHDA, CDR2 SQIVND (reference sequence).

J is TRBJ1-1 and V is TRBV18; D remains ambiguous. Germline V gene sequence: CDR1 KGHSH, CDR2 LQKENI. This CDR3 is built from 13 residues. Trimming shortened V by 5 bases and J by 5 bases, and 12 bases separated the two germline ends. CDR3 amino acids: CASSSASETEAFF. The CDR3 DNA follows: TGTGCCAGCTCATCCGCATCGGAGACTGAAGCTTTCTTT.

This sequence joins TRBV5-6 and TRBJ2-5, with a tentative D call TRBD2 (5 bases). Trimming left V 4 bases short and J 1 base short, with 14 bases between. The CDR3 extends over 15 amino acids. The germline V gene has CDR1 SGHDT and CDR2 YYEEEE. CDR3 DNA: TGTGCCAGCAGCCCCCCTCGTGGAGGCCAAGAGACCCAGTACTTC. Its translation: CASSPPRGGQETQYF.

This chain joins TRBV30 and TRBJ2-1, with a tentative D call TRBD1 (6 bases). The germline V gene encodes CDR1 GTSNPN and CDR2 SVGIG (reference sequence). The V end lost 1 base, the J end lost 5 bases, and 9 bases lay between the germline ends. The CDR3 consists of 13 residues. CDR3 nucleotide sequence: TGTGCCTGGAGTGCCTACAGGGACAATGAGCAGTTCTTC. Protein sequence: CAWSAYRDNEQFF.

This chain uses TRBV19 with TRBJ2-7, with 8 nucleotides matching TRBD1. Germline lookup yields CDR1 LNHDA and CDR2 SQIVND (reference sequence). The trim removed 6 bases at V and 2 bases at J, leaving 6 bases unmatched. This CDR3 region has 14 residues. The DNA for the CDR3 is TGTGCCAGTAGCCGACAGGGGCTGGCCTACGAGCAGTACTTC. This encodes CASSRQGLAYEQYF.

This clone was observed a single time. The CDR3 bases are TGTGCCAGCAGTCCACCGGGACTAGCGGGAAGCTCCTACGAGCAGTACTTC. It yields the protein CASSPPGLAGSSYEQYF. This chain uses TRBV6-6 with TRBJ2-7, with 13 bases identical to TRBD2. The CDR3 runs to 17 residues. The V segment lost 5 bases and the J segment 0 bases; nucleotides outside the gene matches: 7. CDR1 MNHNY and CDR2 SVGAGI come from the germline V gene (reference sequence).

The rearrangement links TRBV28 to TRBJ1-6, with a possible D match to TRBD1 (5 bases). This CDR3 contains 14 residues. Germline V CDR1 and CDR2: MDHEN, SYDVKM. The germline V and J ends were trimmed by 7 bases and 14 bases, with 21 bases remaining between them. The CDR3 loop reads CASTRLGAGGTLHF. CDR3 bases: TGTGCCAGCACCCGATTAGGGGCTGGGGGGACCCTCCACTTT.

The rearrangement links TRBV9 to TRBJ2-7; TRBD2 agrees at 7 bases. Germline V gene lookup returns CDR1 SGDLS and CDR2 YYNGEE. Trimming cost V 1 base and J 7 bases; bases outside gene matches: 5. The CDR3 is 13 amino acids. For the CDR3, the DNA is TGTGCCAGCAGCGTAACGGCACTAGCGGAGCAGTACTTC. This sequence encodes CASSVTALAEQYF.

V gene TRBV19 combines with J gene TRBJ1-4; 7 bases agree with TRBD1. The junction had 17 bases not matched to a gene; V was cut back by 5 bases and J by 8 bases. Germline values: CDR1 LNHDA, CDR2 SQIVND (reference sequence). The CDR3 spans 17 residues. The CDR3 reads CASSLPQGGAEGEKLFF. CDR3 sequence (DNA): TGTGCCAGTAGTTTACCCCAGGGGGGCGCGGAGGGAGAAAAACTGTTTTTT.

The chain joins TRBV28 to TRBJ2-7, with 7 bases matching TRBD1. The CDR3 length is 13 residues. V lost 7 bases, J lost 0 bases, and 3 bases stayed unmatched. Germline CDR1 is MDHEN and CDR2 is SYDVKM. CDR3 in amino acids: CASTRTGSYEQYF. In DNA, the CDR3 is TGTGCCAGCACCCGGACAGGCTCCTACGAGCAGTACTTC.

V is TRBV10-3 and J is TRBJ2-7; 11 bases match TRBD1. Looked up from germline, CDR1 is ENHRY and CDR2 is SYGVKD. Trimming at V came to 3 bases and at J to 9 bases, leaving 10 bases not matched to a gene. The CDR3 consists of 15 residues. This chain's CDR3 is CAISDSGTGGQAQYF. The DNA of the CDR3 is TGTGCCATCAGTGACTCCGGGACAGGGGGGCAGGCGCAGTACTTC.

J is TRBJ1-1 and V is TRBV19; tentatively, D is TRBD1 (5 bases). The CDR3 is 13 residues long. V lost 3 bases and J lost 5, with 10 bases in between. Germline V gene lookup returns CDR1 LNHDA and CDR2 SQIVND (reference sequence). The CDR3 nucleotides read TGTGCCAGTAGTATCCAGGGAGGGACTGAAGCTTTCTTT. Encoded protein: CASSIQGGTEAFF. Looking up the rest from reference TRBV19 and TRBJ1-1 gives the full variable domain: DGGITQSPKYLFRKEGQNVTLSCEQNLNHDAMYWYRQDPGQGLRLIYYSQIVNDFQKGDIAEGYSVSREKKESFPLTVTSAQKNPTAFYLCASSIQGGTEAFFGQGTRLTVV.

This clone was recorded only once. CDR3 nucleotides: TGCGCCAGCACCCCTTATGGACAGTTGAACACTGAAGCTTTCTTT. Translating it yields CASTPYGQLNTEAFF. V and J are TRBV5-1 and TRBJ1-1; possible D gene TRBD1, 6 bases. This CDR3 has 15 residues. From germline, CDR1 is SGHRS and CDR2 YFSETQ. V was trimmed by 6 bases and J by 0 bases, leaving 15 bases between them.